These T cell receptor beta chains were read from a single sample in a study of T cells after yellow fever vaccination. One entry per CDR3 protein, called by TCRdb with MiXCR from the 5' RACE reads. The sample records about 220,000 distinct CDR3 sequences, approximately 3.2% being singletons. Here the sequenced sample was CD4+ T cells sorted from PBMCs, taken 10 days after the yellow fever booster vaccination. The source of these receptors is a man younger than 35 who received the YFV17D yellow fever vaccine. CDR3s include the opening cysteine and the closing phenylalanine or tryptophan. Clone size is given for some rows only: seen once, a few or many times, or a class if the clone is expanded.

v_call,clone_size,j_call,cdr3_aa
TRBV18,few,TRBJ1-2,CASSRGQDDGYTF
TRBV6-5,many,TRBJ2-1,CASSEARGGAYNEQFF
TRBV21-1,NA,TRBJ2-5,CASSKRDRVETQYF
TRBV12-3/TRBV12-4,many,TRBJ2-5,CASSFRGTEETQYF
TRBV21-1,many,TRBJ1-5,CASSRDRGNGQPQHF
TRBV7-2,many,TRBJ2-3,CASSSGLEGGTQYF
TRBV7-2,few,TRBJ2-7,CASSLAGPSSLEQYF
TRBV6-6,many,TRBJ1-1,CASSYSSSGGSNTEAFF
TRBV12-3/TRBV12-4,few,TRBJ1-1,CASTWGGGRLNTEAFF
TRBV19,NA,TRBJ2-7,CASRKEGAPYEQYF
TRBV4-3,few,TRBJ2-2,CASSQEMGKRGTGELFF
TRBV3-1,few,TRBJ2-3,CASSQVGVADTQYF
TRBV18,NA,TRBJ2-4,CASSRLLAGPWENIQYF
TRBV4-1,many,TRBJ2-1,CASSQDPSLANEQFF
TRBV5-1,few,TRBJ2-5,CASSLAVAGQETQYF
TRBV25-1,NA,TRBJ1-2,CAAEQGMYGYTF
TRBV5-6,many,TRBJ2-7,CASSLPTGQGNEQYF
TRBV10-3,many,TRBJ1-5,CAISGGANQPQHF
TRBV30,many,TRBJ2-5,CASFLRGGQETQYF
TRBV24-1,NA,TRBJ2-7,CATSDQHCAGVTYEQYF
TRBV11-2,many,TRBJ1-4,CASSARRNEKLFF
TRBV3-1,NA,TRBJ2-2,CASSQLGTGELFF
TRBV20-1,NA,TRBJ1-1,CSASLGASNTEAFF
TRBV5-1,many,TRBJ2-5,CASSRGNSGGMETQYF
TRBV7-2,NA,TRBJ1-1,CASSLTAADTEAFF
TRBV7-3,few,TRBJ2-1,CASSPSAGAGEQFF
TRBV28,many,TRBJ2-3,CASRSVTDTQYF
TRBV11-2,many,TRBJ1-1,CASRSSGTGPSTEAFF
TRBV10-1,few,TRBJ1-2,CASNPDRDYGYTF
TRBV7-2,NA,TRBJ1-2,CASSLSSNGYTF
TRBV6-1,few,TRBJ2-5,CASSEMGQGETQYF
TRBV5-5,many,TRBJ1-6,CASSLTGVSGPLHF
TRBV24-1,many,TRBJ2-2,CATSDPGVSTGELFF
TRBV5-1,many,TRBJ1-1,CASSFYGTGAAFF
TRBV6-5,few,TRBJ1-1,CASGTTGMNTEAFF
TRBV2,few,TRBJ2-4,CASSESAKNIQYF
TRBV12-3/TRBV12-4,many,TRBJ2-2,CASSRRPNTGELFF
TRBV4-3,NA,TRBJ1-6,CASSQDPGRWASPLHF
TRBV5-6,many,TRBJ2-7,CASSSTGTPYEQYF
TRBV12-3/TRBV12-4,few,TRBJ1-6,CASSILPGPTIPLHF
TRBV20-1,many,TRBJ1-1,CSASRGGMNTEAFF
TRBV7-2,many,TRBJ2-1,CASRRGLAGYNEQFF
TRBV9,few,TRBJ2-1,CASSVADSSYNEQFF
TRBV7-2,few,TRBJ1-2,CASSLAPAEGGYGYTF
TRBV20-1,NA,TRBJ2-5,CSSGVIGNQETQYF
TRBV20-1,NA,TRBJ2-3,CSHLDRGDTQYF
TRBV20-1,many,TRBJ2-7,CSARVEGAGEQYF
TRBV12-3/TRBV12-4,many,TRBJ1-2,CASTGTGFFGYTF
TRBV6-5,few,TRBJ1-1,CASSYGQGVGEAFF